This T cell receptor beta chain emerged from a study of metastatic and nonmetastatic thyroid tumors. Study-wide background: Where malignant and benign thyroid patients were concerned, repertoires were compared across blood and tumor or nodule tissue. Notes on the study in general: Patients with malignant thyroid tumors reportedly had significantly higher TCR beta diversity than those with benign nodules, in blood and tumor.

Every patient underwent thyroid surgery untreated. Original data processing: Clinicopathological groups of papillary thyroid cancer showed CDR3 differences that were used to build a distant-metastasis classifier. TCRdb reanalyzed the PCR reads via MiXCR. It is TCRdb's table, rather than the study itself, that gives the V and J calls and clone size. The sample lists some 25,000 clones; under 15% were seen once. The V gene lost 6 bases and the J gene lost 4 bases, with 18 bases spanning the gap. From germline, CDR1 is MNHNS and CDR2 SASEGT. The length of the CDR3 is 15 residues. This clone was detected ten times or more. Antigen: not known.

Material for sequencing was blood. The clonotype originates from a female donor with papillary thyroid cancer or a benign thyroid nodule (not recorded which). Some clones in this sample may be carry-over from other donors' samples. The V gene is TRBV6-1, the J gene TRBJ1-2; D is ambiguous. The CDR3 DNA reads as TGTGCCAGCAGGCCCTCCTGGACGAACAGCTATGGCTACACCTTC. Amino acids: CASRPSWTNSYGYTF.